This T cell receptor (beta chain) is from a study of beta chain features in type 1 diabetes. General study results and limits: Naive, central memory and Treg TCRB repertoires appeared more alike in patients than in healthy donors. Shorter TCRB CDR3s, moderately but significantly so, were found in Type 1 diabetes patients in all four CD4+ subsets.

Isolated RNA was reverse transcribed in full, so expressed TCRB transcripts were sequenced. The assay was immunoSEQ multiplex PCR, and TCRdb's table has in-frame clones only and misses some. The sample lists 200,000 to 250,000 clones, 25% to 30% occurring once. This clone occurred a few times. Its antigen is currently unknown. V was pared by 2 bases and J by 5 bases, with 7 bases between. Germline assignment: CDR1 GTSNPN and CDR2 SVGIG (reference sequence). The CDR3 consists of 11 residues. The rearrangement links TRBV30 to TRBJ2-7, with unresolved D. Specimen: central memory CD4+ T cells from blood. This TCR was recovered from a man under 40 in good health. CDR3 in amino acids: CAWSSVHEQYF. CDR3 DNA: TGTGCCTGGAGTTCAGTCCACGAGCAGTACTTC.